This TCR beta chain was recorded in a study of blood T cell repertoires in COVID-19. For the study at large: COVID-19 samples collected from the United States, Italy and Spain covered acute and convalescent phases. From T cells, B-cell-depleted T cells, or PBMCs came the material, which was cDNA or gDNA.

Original processing methods: The assay estimated nucleated cells by amplifying reference gene primers. Produced via immunoSEQ multiplex PCR; TCRdb's table is partial and in-frame only. The V and J calls and clone size come from that table; D and trimming were worked out from the DNA. The table lists 260,000 or so clones, approximately 80% of them singletons, with roughly 4.7% in the top ten. V was shortened by 3 bases and J by 8 bases, with 19 bases between the two germline ends. Germline CDR1 GTSNPN, CDR2 SVGIG (reference sequence). This CDR3 region has 14 residues. Material: peripheral blood. The rearrangement uses TRBV30 and TRBJ1-2, with TRBD1 as a possible D gene (6 bases). The clonotype comes from an older woman with acute or convalescent COVID-19. DNA of the CDR3: TGTGCCTGGAGCGGACAGCTAAGTTTCATGGGCTACACCTTC. It codes for CAWSGQLSFMGYTF. The entire variable domain, with the rest obtained from reference TRBV30 and TRBJ1-2, is as follows: SQTIHQWPATLVQPVGSPLSLECTVEGTSNPNLYWYRQAAGRGLQLLFYSVGIGQISSEVPQNLSASRPQDRQFILSSKKLLLSDSGFYLCAWSGQLSFMGYTFGSGTRLTVV.